This TCR beta chain was captured in a study of blood T cell repertoires in COVID-19. Study summary: There were acute and convalescent COVID-19 samples, and they came from the United States, Italy and Spain. In each case, the material was cDNA or gDNA derived from T cells, B-cell-depleted T cells, or PBMCs.

The CDR3 extends over 15 amino acids. Per germline, CDR1 MNHEY and CDR2 SMNVEV (reference sequence). The ends lost 5 bases at V and 4 bases at J; junction bases unmatched: 10. Source study methods: The authors estimated nucleated cell counts from reference gene primer amplification. Clones were sequenced by immunoSEQ multiplex PCR, and TCRdb holds only the in-frame ones, with some missing. The V and J calls and clone size come from that table; D and trimming were worked out from the DNA. The sample carries 120,000 or so clones, around 80% recorded once. The chain uses TRBV27 and TRBJ1-1, with 7 bases identical to TRBD1. Sequencing input: peripheral blood. The clonotype originates from a man in his 70s with acute or convalescent COVID-19. CDR3 nucleotide sequence: TGTGCCAGCAGTCCCGCGGGACAGAGGGGCACTGAAGCTTTCTTT. Protein: CASSPAGQRGTEAFF.